A single sample is the source of the 26 T cell receptor beta chains below, sequenced in a study of shared clonotypes between healthy human individuals (dated by TCRdb to about 2020). The library was prepared using the immunoSEQ multiplex PCR assay. TCRdb carries this immuneACCESS record with in-frame sequences only. Its versions omit some clonotypes, under half of them owing to an unresolved V gene in the studies checked, with the rest unexplained. The sample contains about 2.5 million clones, 85% to 95% of them found a single time. Around 0.4% of the sample is held by the ten biggest clonotypes. What was sequenced was naive CD4+ T cells from PBMCs. Taken with the paper, the label for cell subset or site translates to: CD45RA+ positively selected. Source of these receptors: a man aged 18 to 29 in good health. Some clones in this sample may be carry-over from other donors' samples.

The chain employs TRBV7-2 and TRBJ2-7; 13 bases map to TRBD2. The CDR3 has 15 residues. With V trimmed by 3 bases and J by 3 bases, 2 bases remained unmatched. The germline gives CDR1 SGHTA, CDR2 FQGNSA. CDR3 amino acids: CASSLGLAGYYEQYF. The DNA for the CDR3 is TGTGCCAGCAGCTTGGGACTAGCGGGATACTACGAGCAGTACTTC.

This chain connects TRBV6-1 to TRBJ1-4; D might be TRBD1 (5 bases). The V and J ends lost 6 bases and 5 bases respectively, with 13 bases between them. In germline, CDR1 is MNHNS, CDR2 SASEGT. The CDR3 spans 14 residues. Written as DNA, the CDR3 is TGTGCCAGCAGGGGACGGGTCGTCAATGAAAAACTGTTTTTT. This translates into CASRGRVVNEKLFF.

This chain uses TRBV4-1 with TRBJ2-5; 10 positions agree with TRBD1. The DNA end is a closer match to TRBJ2-7, so the J assignment may be wrong. This CDR3 comprises 14 residues. The V gene's germline CDR1 is MGHRA and CDR2 YSYEKL. CDR3 sequence: CASSQVGTGDEQYF. The CDR3 DNA reads TGCGCCAGCAGCCAAGTAGGGACAGGGGACGAGCAGTACTTC.

The rearrangement joins TRBV7-8 to TRBJ2-7; unclear D gene. The CDR3 extends over 14 amino acids. Trimming took 5 bases from V and 1 from J, leaving 12 bases between them. CDR1 and CDR2 (germline): SGHVS, FQNEAQ. CDR3 sequence: CASSRRGSSYEQYF. CDR3 DNA: TGTGCCAGCAGCCGGCGCGGCTCTTCCTACGAGCAGTACTTC.

The chain employs TRBV28 and TRBJ2-7; TRBD2 matches at 8 bases. V was pared by 5 bases and J by 3 bases, with 3 bases of the junction left unmatched. Germline V CDR1 and CDR2: MDHEN, SYDVKM. The CDR3 length is 13 residues. The CDR3: CASSVSGIYEQYF. As DNA, the CDR3 is TGTGCCAGCAGTGTTAGCGGGATCTACGAGCAGTACTTC.

The V gene is TRBV19, the J gene TRBJ2-2, with a tentative D call TRBD2 (6 bases). CDR1 is LNHDA and CDR2 is SQIVND in the germline V gene (reference sequence). V dropped 6 bases and J dropped 7 bases, with 12 bases sitting between them. The CDR3 runs to 13 residues. The CDR3: CASSGGFGGELFF. In nucleotides, the CDR3 is TGTGCCAGTAGCGGAGGGTTTGGCGGGGAGCTGTTTTTT. The whole variable domain, filled in from reference TRBV19 and TRBJ2-2, reads DGGITQSPKYLFRKEGQNVTLSCEQNLNHDAMYWYRQDPGQGLRLIYYSQIVNDFQKGDIAEGYSVSREKKESFPLTVTSAQKNPTAFYLCASSGGFGGELFFGEGSRLTVL.

This chain connects TRBV5-1 to TRBJ1-3; TRBD1 agrees at 7 bases. The V segment lost 1 base and the J segment 3 bases; nucleotides outside the gene matches: 10. Germline V gene data show CDR1 as SGHRS and CDR2 as YFSETQ. This CDR3 has 17 residues. The CDR3 DNA sequence: TGCGCCAGCAGCTTGAACCCGGGACAGCGCCTTGGAAACACCATATATTTT. Protein sequence: CASSLNPGQRLGNTIYF.

The rearrangement joins TRBV15 to TRBJ1-4, with 8 bases lining up with TRBD1. The CDR3 is 15 residues long. Germline V CDR1 and CDR2: LNHNV, YYDKDF (reference sequence). V dropped 3 bases and J dropped 8; count of bases not matched to a gene: 8. CDR3 in DNA: TGTGCCACCAGCAGTGTCGACAGGGGTAGGGAAAAACTGTTTTTT. Translation gives CATSSVDRGREKLFF.

The chain recombines TRBV6-1 with TRBJ2-4, with no clear D. V lost 6 bases and J 6 bases, leaving 12 bases between the germline ends. The CDR3 consists of 13 residues. CDR1 MNHNS and CDR2 SASEGT come from the germline V gene. The CDR3 region has the DNA TGTGCCAGCAGGGTCGCCCCGGTAAACATTCAGTACTTC. It translates to CASRVAPVNIQYF.

The genes are TRBV7-2 and TRBJ2-1, with 8 nucleotides matching TRBD2. The J segment lost 7 bases and the V segment lost 1 base, leaving 15 bases of the junction unmatched. The CDR3 has 18 amino acids. From germline, CDR1 is SGHTA and CDR2 FQGNSA. CDR3 in amino acids: CASSLVWFSGIGGNEQFF. CDR3 bases: TGTGCCAGCAGCTTAGTCTGGTTTAGCGGGATCGGGGGGAATGAGCAGTTCTTC.

The chain uses TRBV25-1 and TRBJ1-6; TRBD1 matches 8 bases. The junction had 13 bases not matched to a gene; V was cut back by 0 bases and J by 9 bases. Germline V lookup: CDR1 MGHDK, CDR2 SYGVNS. The CDR3 consists of 18 residues. The CDR3 loop reads CASSEYPLLDRGGSPLHF. In DNA, the CDR3 is TGTGCCAGCAGTGAATATCCCCTTCTCGACAGGGGTGGTTCACCCCTCCACTTT.

The chain is built from TRBV5-1 and TRBJ2-2; D not resolved. From germline, CDR1 is SGHRS and CDR2 YFSETQ. The length of the CDR3 is 14 residues. Trimming cost V 1 base and J 3 bases, with 7 bases left between them. The chain's CDR3 is CASSLSRDTGELFF. The CDR3 DNA sequence: TGCGCCAGCAGCTTGTCTAGAGACACCGGGGAGCTGTTTTTT.

This sequence joins TRBV7-9 and TRBJ2-5; either TRBD1 or TRBD2 may supply D (5 bases each). The CDR3 has 14 residues. Looked up from germline, CDR1 is SEHNR and CDR2 is FQNEAQ (reference sequence). V dropped 5 bases and J dropped 6 bases, with 16 bases sitting between them. The CDR3 DNA is TGTGCCAGCAGCACCTGGGACGAGGTGAAGACCCAGTACTTC. As protein: CASSTWDEVKTQYF.

On this clone: Other nucleotide sequences in the sample specify the same CDR3. V and J are TRBV15 and TRBJ2-7; 7 bases match TRBD2. The CDR3 spans 14 residues. J was trimmed by 3 bases and V by 0 bases; bases with no gene match: 2. The V gene's germline CDR1 is LNHNV and CDR2 YYDKDF (reference sequence). The CDR3 DNA reads as TGTGCCACCAGCAGAGATACGGGGGGCTACGAGCAGTACTTC. Amino acid sequence: CATSRDTGGYEQYF.

The rearrangement links TRBV7-2 to TRBJ2-6, with unresolved D. Germline values: CDR1 SGHTA, CDR2 FQGNSA. V lost 1 base and J lost 2, with 3 bases in between. The CDR3 totals 14 residues. CDR3 coding DNA: TGTGCCAGCAGCTTAGTCCCTGGGGCCAACGTCCTGACTTTC. Its translation is CASSLVPGANVLTF. Using reference TRBV7-2 and TRBJ2-6 for the parts outside the CDR3, the full variable domain is GAGVSQSPSNKVTEKGKDVELRCDPISGHTALYWYRQSLGQGLEFLIYFQGNSAPDKSGLPSDRFSAERTGGSVSTLTIQRTQQEDSAVYLCASSLVPGANVLTFGAGSRLTVL.

This clone was seen a handful of times. The CDR3 here is CLAQTGKNTEAFF. For the CDR3, the DNA is TGCTTGGCCCAGACAGGGAAGAACACTGAAGCTTTCTTT. V is TRBV29-1 and J is TRBJ1-1; 7 bases map to TRBD1. CDR1 and CDR2 from the germline V gene are SQVTM and ANQGSEA. This CDR3 spans 13 amino acids.

This clone was seen only once. CDR3 sequence reads: CAISDSRRGRRTGELFF. DNA for the CDR3: TGTGCCATCAGTGATAGTAGGAGGGGGCGACGGACCGGGGAGCTGTTTTTT. The chain has TRBV10-3 and TRBJ2-2, with TRBD1 as a possible D gene (7 bases). The CDR3 consists of 17 residues. Trimming cost V 3 bases and J 5 bases, with 19 bases left between them. The germline V gene has CDR1 ENHRY and CDR2 SYGVKD.

V and J are TRBV5-1 and TRBJ2-7; no reliable D call. Germline V gene lookup returns CDR1 SGHRS and CDR2 YFSETQ. V lost 6 bases and J 4 bases, leaving 20 bases between the germline ends. This CDR3 comprises 15 residues. The CDR3 region is CASTRNPDGYYEQYF. CDR3 nucleotides: TGCGCCAGCACCCGTAACCCGGACGGATATTACGAGCAGTACTTC.

The rearrangement links TRBV6-6 to TRBJ2-3; tentatively, D is TRBD1 (5 bases). This CDR3 is 15 amino acids long. V gave up 5 bases and J gave up 4 bases, with 16 bases separating them. Germline V CDR1 and CDR2: MNHNY, SVGAGI (reference sequence). CDR3 coding DNA: TGTGCCAGCAGTGGGGCTAGTGGAAGTGCAGATACGCAGTATTTT. Translating gives CASSGASGSADTQYF.

The V gene is TRBV10-1, the J gene TRBJ2-7; 12 positions match TRBD2. The CDR3 has 14 residues. CDR1 is WNHNN, CDR2 SYGVQD, per germline (reference sequence). Trimming at V came to 2 bases and at J to 4 bases, leaving 0 bases not matched to a gene. As DNA, the CDR3 is TGCGCCAGCAGTGAGGGGACTAGCGGGTACGAGCAGTACTTC. Its translation is CASSEGTSGYEQYF.

Turning to this clone: The same CDR3 can be traced to other DNA sequences in this sample. The chain employs TRBV19 and TRBJ2-7, with D tentatively TRBD2 (6 bases). CDR1 is LNHDA, CDR2 SQIVND, per germline (reference sequence). Trimming cost V 3 bases and J 7 bases, with 7 bases left between them. The CDR3 is 11 residues long. CDR3 loop: CASSIRGEQYF. The CDR3 DNA is TGTGCCAGTAGTATTCGGGGGGAGCAGTACTTC.

V and J are TRBV11-2 and TRBJ2-7; either TRBD1 or TRBD2 may fit D (5 bases each). Germline V lookup: CDR1 SGHAT, CDR2 FQNNGV. The CDR3 consists of 14 residues. Trimming removed 5 bases from V and 0 bases from J, with 11 bases in between. This CDR3 is CASSPRGGSYEQYF. As DNA, the CDR3 is TGTGCCAGCAGCCCTCGGGGCGGCTCCTACGAGCAGTACTTC.

The chain combines TRBV19 with TRBJ1-1; D is undetermined. Trimming shortened V by 4 bases and J by 5 bases, and 11 bases separated the two germline ends. Germline V CDR1 and CDR2: LNHDA, SQIVND (reference sequence). This CDR3 has 13 amino acids. CDR3 sequence reads: CASSTVPGTEAFF. CDR3 sequence (DNA): TGTGCCAGTAGTACCGTCCCTGGGACTGAAGCTTTCTTT.

The rearrangement links TRBV6-5 to TRBJ1-1; D is unclear. Trimming took 9 bases from V and 1 from J, leaving 15 bases between them. The germline CDR1 and CDR2 sequences are MNHEY and SVGAGI. The length of the CDR3 is 14 residues. CDR3 sequence: CASLSLGGNTEAFF. As DNA, the CDR3 is TGTGCCAGTCTGAGTTTAGGCGGGAACACTGAAGCTTTCTTT.

V and J are TRBV6-5 and TRBJ1-2; 7 positions match TRBD1. V shed 7 bases and J 4 bases; nucleotides not matched to a gene: 6. Per germline, CDR1 MNHEY and CDR2 SVGAGI. This CDR3 region has 13 residues. The CDR3 here is CASNQGGGYGYTF. The DNA of the CDR3 is TGTGCCAGCAATCAGGGGGGAGGCTATGGCTACACCTTC.

This clone is a singleton in its sample. V is TRBV9 and J is TRBJ2-1, with unresolved D. This CDR3 is 13 amino acids long. The V gene lost 1 base and the J gene lost 8 bases, with 10 bases spanning the gap. CDR1 is SGDLS, CDR2 YYNGEE, per germline. CDR3 DNA sequence: TGTGCCAGCAGCGTACTATCCTCGGATGAGCAGTTCTTC. Protein product: CASSVLSSDEQFF.